Included here is one TCR beta chain sequence, with context. Its antigen is not yet known. No base qualities exist here, and no much larger clone lies one base off it. The sample belongs to a study of tumor-infiltrating lymphocytes in oesophageal squamous cell carcinoma (dated by TCRdb to 2015 to 2016). V sheds 7 bases and J sheds 4 bases, leaving 6 bases between their ends. Including cysteine and phenylalanine, the CDR3 has 11 amino acids. Of all the DNA, just the CDR3 is kept, 33 bases in frame from base 1. As encoded in the germline V gene, CDR1 is SGHVS while CDR2 is FQNEAQ. Receptor libraries were prepared by PCR. The sequencer listed for this sample is Illumina HiSeq 1500. TCRdb ran its own pipeline on the public reads, namely fastp trimming at Q25 and MiXCR clone calling, and kept in-frame beta chains. CDR3 protein sequences are deduplicated, and each keeps its most common genes and DNA. For this sample there are some 11,000 distinct CDR3 sequences; roughly half appear just once. The ten largest clonotypes hold around a fifth of the sample.

The receptor was isolated from a female donor with esophageal squamous cell carcinoma. Sequenced material: esophageal tumor tissue. The chain joins TRBV7-8 to TRBJ2-3; the D segment cannot be called with confidence. The CDR3 protein sequence reads: CASTLSDTQYF. The nucleotides read TGTGCCAGCACCCTTTCAGATACGCAGTATTTT.